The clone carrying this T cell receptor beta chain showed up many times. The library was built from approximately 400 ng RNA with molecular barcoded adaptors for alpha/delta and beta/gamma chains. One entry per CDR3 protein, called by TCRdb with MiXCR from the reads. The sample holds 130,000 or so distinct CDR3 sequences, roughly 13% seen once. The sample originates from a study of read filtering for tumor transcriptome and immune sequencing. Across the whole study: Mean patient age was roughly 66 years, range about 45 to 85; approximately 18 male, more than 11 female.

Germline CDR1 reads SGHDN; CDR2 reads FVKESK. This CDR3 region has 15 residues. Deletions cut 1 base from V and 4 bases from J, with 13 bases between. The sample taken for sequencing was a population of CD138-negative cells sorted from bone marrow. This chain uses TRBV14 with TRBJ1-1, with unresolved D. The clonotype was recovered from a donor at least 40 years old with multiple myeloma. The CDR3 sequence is CASSQGVGIGTEAFF. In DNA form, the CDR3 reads TGTGCCAGCAGCCAAGGGGTAGGGATAGGCACTGAAGCTTTCTTT.